One and the same sample provided the 2 T cell receptor beta chains below, sequenced in a study of cytomegalovirus exposure and HLA in healthy donors (dated by TCRdb to about 2017). Preparation of the library involved the immunoSEQ multiplex PCR assay. For the multiplex PCR, a mixture combining 60 forward primers for TCR Vbeta segments and 13 reverse primers for TCR Jbeta segments was used. The immuneACCESS repertoire file appears here via TCRdb, limited to in-frame rearrangements. These files lack a portion of the clones; in checked studies, under half of the deficit traces to unresolved V genes, and the cause of the others is not known. This sample is represented by hundreds of thousands of clones; approximately 78% of them were singletons. 3.8% of the sample is held by the ten biggest clonotypes. The specimen was PBMCs. Receptor source: a male donor in good health and CMV-seronegative.

The V gene is TRBV9, the J gene TRBJ2-2; 12 bases agree with TRBD2. V lost 4 bases, J lost 7 bases, and 8 bases stayed unmatched. The CDR3 length is 16 residues. Germline CDR1 is SGDLS and CDR2 is YYNGEE. CDR3: CASSKTSGREDGELFF. The CDR3, as DNA: TGTGCCAGCAGCAAGACTAGCGGGAGAGAGGACGGGGAGCTGTTTTTT.

The V and J genes are TRBV5-1 and TRBJ2-1, with 13 bases lining up with TRBD2. Germline values: CDR1 SGHRS, CDR2 YFSETQ. Trimming took 2 bases from V and 2 from J; bases not matched to a gene: 7. CDR3 length: 18 amino acids. CDR3 coding DNA: TGCGCCAGCAGCTTTTGGGGGACTAGCGGGATCACCTACAATGAGCAGTTCTTC. Protein: CASSFWGTSGITYNEQFF.